The present TCR beta chain was sequenced within a study of early T cells in non-severe SARS-CoV-2 infection. Study in general: Investigators sequenced bulk RNA drawn from unsorted whole blood, and chains remained unpaired.

Attached unique molecular identifiers marked individual cDNA molecules. TCRdb processed the 5' RACE reads anew with MiXCR; each CDR3 protein has one entry. The sample lists about 67,000 distinct CDR3 sequences, about 9.9% occurring once. This clonotype was counted only a few times. Its antigen is currently unknown. The CDR3 is 17 residues long. J gave up 0 bases and V 2 bases, and 7 bases lay outside the gene matches. CDR1 is SGHTA and CDR2 is FQGNSA in the germline V gene. Study findings and constraints: VDJdb matches were skewed toward anti-spike CD8 T cell responses.

The genes are TRBV7-2 and TRBJ1-3, with TRBD1 matching over 7 bases. This TCR came from an adult who was a healthcare worker with PCR-confirmed SARS-CoV-2 infection or an uninfected control (not recorded which). The sample consisted of whole blood. In DNA, the CDR3 is TGTGCCAGCAGCTTACAGGGGACAGCCCGCTCTGGAAACACCATATATTTT. It codes for CASSLQGTARSGNTIYF.